This TCR beta chain is drawn from a study of T cell responses to AZD1222 COVID-19 vaccine. Broader study findings: Donors in the cohort were predominantly white British and more often female, and clonal diversity was possibly underestimated. Within unmutated variant regions lay the reported targets of nearly half of spike-specific TCRs.

CDR3 length: 13 amino acids. The V and J ends lost 5 bases and 1 base respectively, with 8 bases between them. As to this clone: What it binds is unknown.

The repertoire was sequenced with immunoSEQ multiplex PCR; TCRdb's copy has only in-frame clones and lacks some. This table holds 120,000 or so clones, about 89% found once. The sample here was peripheral blood, taken on day 0 of AZD1222 vaccination. The rearrangement uses TRBV12-3 or TRBV12-4 and TRBJ1-1; no reliable D call. The origin of this receptor is an adult in good health. CDR3 sequence (DNA): TGTGCCAGCAGTCTTGACCCGAACACTGAAGCTTTCTTT. Translating it yields CASSLDPNTEAFF.